Reported below is one T cell receptor beta chain. The data stem from a study of CD8+CD57+ T cells in acquired aplastic anemia. Sequencing was done on patients that had shown CD8+CD57+ cell expansion by flow cytometry. The ends were cut back, 8 bases at V and 7 bases at J, with 17 bases in the middle. Germline V lookup: CDR1 SNHLY, CDR2 FYNNEI. The CDR3 contains 14 residues. The TCR beta profiling, which covered VDJ combination and CDR3 sequence, was carried out using genomic DNA as the template. MiXCR, applied by TCRdb to the reads, yields one record per CDR3 protein. The top ten clones hold over 25% of a sample with about 160,000 distinct CDR3 sequences, around 48% of them seen once.

This chain joins TRBV2 and TRBJ1-4; maybe TRBD1 (6 bases). The receptor's source is a human donor with aplastic anemia. Sequencing input: sorted CD4+, CD8+, or CD8+CD57+ T cells (not recorded which) from PBMCs. The CDR3 reads CASDSGTRSEKLFF. DNA for the CDR3: TGTGCCAGCGATTCCGGGACAAGGAGTGAAAAACTGTTTTTT.